Presented here are 14 T cell receptor beta chains from one specimen sequenced in a study of technical replicates of blood from several donors (dated by TCRdb to between 2016 and 2019). The library was generated by the immunoSEQ multiplex PCR assay. This immuneACCESS table, as held by TCRdb, lists in-frame sequences with V and J called but not all clones. Of the missing ones, under half trace to an unresolved V gene in checked studies; the others have no known cause. Within this sample are 60,000 to 90,000 clones, with around 95% of them counted one time only. More than 0.2% of the sample is taken by the ten largest. The sequenced sample consisted of T cells isolated from PBMCs. The receptor set was obtained from a human donor in good health.

The CDR3 DNA is TGTGCCAGCAGTGGAGCGGGGCCCTCCTACGAGCAGTACTTC. Protein: CASSGAGPSYEQYF. The chain carries TRBV6-1 and TRBJ2-7; 7 bases match TRBD2. In germline, CDR1 is MNHNS, CDR2 SASEGT. V shed 4 bases, J shed 0 bases, and the junction held 3 bases outside the gene matches. This CDR3 is 14 amino acids long.

J is TRBJ2-7 and V is TRBV7-8; possible D gene TRBD1, 6 bases. This CDR3 is built from 14 residues. Germline V gene data show CDR1 as SGHVS and CDR2 as FQNEAQ. Trimming took off 4 bases at V and 2 bases at J, with 12 bases between the two ends. CDR3: CASSYRDKTYEQYF. The CDR3 DNA reads TGTGCCAGCAGCTACCGGGACAAAACCTACGAGCAGTACTTC.

The V and J genes are TRBV6-1 and TRBJ2-7; possible D gene TRBD2, 5 bases. V gave up 7 bases and J gave up 2 bases, with 12 bases separating them. This CDR3 has 13 amino acids. The germline CDR1 and CDR2 sequences are MNHNS and SASEGT. CDR3: CASTSEATYEQYF. CDR3 coding DNA: TGTGCCAGCACGTCGGAGGCAACCTACGAGCAGTACTTC.

V gene TRBV4-1 combines with J gene TRBJ2-5; the match to TRBD2 covers 9 bases. The CDR3 runs to 14 residues. The trim removed 1 base at V and 5 bases at J, leaving 2 bases unmatched. CDR1 and CDR2 from the germline V gene are MGHRA and YSYEKL. The CDR3 spells CASSQGLAAETQYF. The CDR3 nucleotides are TGCGCCAGCAGCCAAGGACTAGCGGCCGAGACCCAGTACTTC.

The chain uses TRBV5-1 and TRBJ2-4; 10 bases match TRBD2. Trimming cost V 5 bases and J 7 bases; bases outside gene matches: 6. Germline CDR1 reads SGHRS; CDR2 reads YFSETQ. There are 14 residues in the CDR3. The CDR3 nucleotides are TGCGCCAGCAGGAAAGCGGGAGGGCCCAACATTCAGTACTTC. This encodes CASRKAGGPNIQYF.

The chain joins TRBV5-1 to TRBJ2-7; 7 bases fit TRBD1. Germline V lookup: CDR1 SGHRS, CDR2 YFSETQ. Trimming at V came to 3 bases and at J to 1 base, leaving 13 bases not matched to a gene. The CDR3 covers 17 residues. The CDR3 reads CASSSKPGQFLSYEQYF. CDR3 DNA: TGCGCCAGCAGCTCCAAACCGGGACAGTTTCTTTCCTACGAGCAGTACTTC.

This chain connects TRBV18 to TRBJ2-7; 9 bases are shared with TRBD2. Germline CDR1 KGHSH, CDR2 LQKENI. CDR3 size: 16 residues. The trim removed 2 bases at V and 7 bases at J, leaving 12 bases unmatched. CDR3 in DNA: TGTGCCAGCTCACCAAGTAGCGGGAGCCTCTCGGGGGAGCAGTACTTC. It specifies CASSPSSGSLSGEQYF.

The chain employs TRBV29-1 and TRBJ1-2; the match to TRBD1 covers 10 bases. CDR3 length: 19 amino acids. In germline, CDR1 is SQVTM, CDR2 ANQGSEA. Trimming cost V 3 bases and J 4 bases; bases outside gene matches: 20. The chain's CDR3 is CSVDKAAAGTGAVGYGYTF. The CDR3 DNA reads TGCAGCGTTGACAAAGCGGCTGCTGGGACAGGGGCCGTTGGCTATGGCTACACCTTC.

The chain recombines TRBV19 with TRBJ2-2, with 11 bases aligning to TRBD2. J lost 4 bases, V lost 10 bases, and 11 bases had no gene match. Germline CDR1 and CDR2: LNHDA and SQIVND (reference sequence). The CDR3 totals 16 residues. The CDR3 sequence is CATLAGGPPGTGELFF. CDR3 in DNA: TGTGCCACTCTAGCGGGAGGTCCTCCCGGCACCGGGGAGCTGTTTTTT.

This sequence joins TRBV30 and TRBJ2-4; TRBD2 agrees at 9 bases. The germline V gene encodes CDR1 GTSNPN and CDR2 SVGIG (reference sequence). There are 15 residues in the CDR3. The CDR3 here is CAEGGRREGSDIQYF. In nucleotides, the CDR3 is TGTGCAGAGGGAGGTAGGCGGGAGGGTTCTGACATTCAGTACTTC.

The V gene is TRBV7-8, the J gene TRBJ2-7; D unresolved. The V gene's germline CDR1 is SGHVS and CDR2 FQNEAQ. This CDR3 contains 10 residues. Trimming shortened V by 5 bases and J by 7 bases, and 6 bases separated the two germline ends. The CDR3 DNA follows: TGTGCCAGCAGCGGCCGAGAGCAGTACTTC. Its protein product is CASSGREQYF.

V gene TRBV7-9 combines with J gene TRBJ2-7; possibly TRBD2 for D (6 bases). CDR3 length equals 12 residues. The V gene lost 6 bases and the J gene lost 4 bases, with 10 bases spanning the gap. Germline lookup yields CDR1 SEHNR and CDR2 FQNEAQ (reference sequence). Here the CDR3 reads CASRLGTYEQYF. In DNA, the CDR3 is TGTGCCAGCAGGCTAGGGACTTACGAGCAGTACTTC.

The genes are TRBV7-9 and TRBJ2-7; possibly TRBD1 for D (5 bases). The CDR3 is 12 amino acids. The germline gives CDR1 SEHNR, CDR2 FQNEAQ (reference sequence). Trimming took off 5 bases at V and 5 bases at J, with 10 bases between the two ends. CDR3 sequence reads: CASSPGQNEQYF. The CDR3 region has the DNA TGTGCCAGCAGCCCCGGACAAAACGAGCAGTACTTC.

The chain is built from TRBV5-1 and TRBJ2-3; TRBD2 is a possible D gene (5 bases). The V gene lost 5 bases and the J gene lost 0 bases, with 10 bases spanning the gap. This CDR3 comprises 14 residues. Germline V CDR1 and CDR2: SGHRS, YFSETQ. This CDR3 is CASSSGESTDTQYF. In nucleotides, the CDR3 is TGCGCCAGCAGTTCCGGGGAGAGCACAGATACGCAGTATTTT.